This T cell receptor beta chain was found in a study of blood T cell repertoires in COVID-19. Study in general: Collection of acute and convalescent COVID-19 samples took place in the United States, Italy and Spain.

The CDR3 is 14 residues long. V was pared by 2 bases and J by 11 bases, with 11 bases of the junction left unmatched. The V gene's germline CDR1 is KGHSH and CDR2 LQKENI. How the authors handled the data: Amplification of reference gene primers provided the estimated nucleated cell counts. Assay used: immunoSEQ multiplex PCR; TCRdb lists only in-frame clones, some missing. V and J calls plus clone size are reproduced from that table; the DNA served to infer D and trimming. The top ten clones hold about a fifth of a sample with approximately 79,000 clones, about 79% of them seen once. Sequencing was performed on peripheral blood. The source is a woman in her fifties or sixties with acute or convalescent COVID-19. This rearrangement joins TRBV18 to TRBJ1-1, with 7 bases identical to TRBD1. This chain's CDR3 is CASSPVSAGGDAFF. The CDR3 DNA follows: TGTGCCAGCTCACCAGTCTCCGCAGGGGGTGACGCTTTCTTT.